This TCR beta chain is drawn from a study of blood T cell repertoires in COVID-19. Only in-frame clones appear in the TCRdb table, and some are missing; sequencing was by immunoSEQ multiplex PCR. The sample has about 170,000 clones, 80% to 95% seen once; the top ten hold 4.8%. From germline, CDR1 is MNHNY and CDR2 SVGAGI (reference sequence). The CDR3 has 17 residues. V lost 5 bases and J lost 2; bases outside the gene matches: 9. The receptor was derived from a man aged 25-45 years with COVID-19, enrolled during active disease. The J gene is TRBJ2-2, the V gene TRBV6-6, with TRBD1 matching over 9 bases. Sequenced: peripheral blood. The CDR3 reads CASSRKGDRANTGELFF. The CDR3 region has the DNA TGTGCCAGCAGTCGTAAGGGGGACAGGGCCAACACCGGGGAGCTGTTTTTT.